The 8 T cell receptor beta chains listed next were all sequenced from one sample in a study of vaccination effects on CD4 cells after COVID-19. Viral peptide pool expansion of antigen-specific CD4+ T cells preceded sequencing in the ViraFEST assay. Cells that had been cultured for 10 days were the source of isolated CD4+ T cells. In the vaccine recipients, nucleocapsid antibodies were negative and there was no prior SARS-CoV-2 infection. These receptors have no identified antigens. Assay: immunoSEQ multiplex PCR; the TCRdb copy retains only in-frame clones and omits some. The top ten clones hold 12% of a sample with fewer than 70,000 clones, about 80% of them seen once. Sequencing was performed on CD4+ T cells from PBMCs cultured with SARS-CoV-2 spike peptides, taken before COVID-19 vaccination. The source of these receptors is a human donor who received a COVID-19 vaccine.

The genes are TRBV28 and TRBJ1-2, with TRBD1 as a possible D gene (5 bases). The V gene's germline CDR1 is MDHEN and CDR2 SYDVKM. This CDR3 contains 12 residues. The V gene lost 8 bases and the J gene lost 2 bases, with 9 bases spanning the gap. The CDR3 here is CASSGGNYGYTF. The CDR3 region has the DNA TGTGCCAGCTCGGGGGGAAACTATGGCTACACCTTC.

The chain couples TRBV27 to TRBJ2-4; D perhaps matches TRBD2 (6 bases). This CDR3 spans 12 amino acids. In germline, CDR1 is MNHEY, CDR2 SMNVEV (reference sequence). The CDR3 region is CTAGTRPNIQYF. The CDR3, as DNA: TGTACCGCGGGAACACGACCAAACATTCAGTACTTC.

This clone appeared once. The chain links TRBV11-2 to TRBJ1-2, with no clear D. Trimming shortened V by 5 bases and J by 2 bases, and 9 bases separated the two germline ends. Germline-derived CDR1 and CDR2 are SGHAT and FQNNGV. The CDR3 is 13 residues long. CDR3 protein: CASSPDGNYGYTF. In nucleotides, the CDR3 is TGTGCCAGCAGCCCGGACGGGAACTATGGCTACACCTTC.

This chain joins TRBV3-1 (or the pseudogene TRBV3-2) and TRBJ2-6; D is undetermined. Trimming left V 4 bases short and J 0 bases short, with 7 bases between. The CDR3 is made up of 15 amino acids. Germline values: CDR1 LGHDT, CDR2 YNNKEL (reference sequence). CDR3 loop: CASSLASSGANVLTF. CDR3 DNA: TGTGCCAGCAGCCTTGCCAGCTCTGGGGCCAACGTCCTGACTTTC.

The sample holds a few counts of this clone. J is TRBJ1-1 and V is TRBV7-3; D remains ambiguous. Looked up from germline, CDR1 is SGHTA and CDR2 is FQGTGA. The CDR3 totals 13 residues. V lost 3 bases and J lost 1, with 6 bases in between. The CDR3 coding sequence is TGTGCCAGCAGCTTTGATGGGAACACTGAAGCTTTCTTT. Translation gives CASSFDGNTEAFF.

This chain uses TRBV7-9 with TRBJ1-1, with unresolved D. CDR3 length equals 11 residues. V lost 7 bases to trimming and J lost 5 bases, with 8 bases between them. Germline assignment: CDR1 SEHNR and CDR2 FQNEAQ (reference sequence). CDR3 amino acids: CASTERTEAFF. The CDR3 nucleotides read TGTGCCAGCACCGAGAGGACTGAAGCTTTCTTT.

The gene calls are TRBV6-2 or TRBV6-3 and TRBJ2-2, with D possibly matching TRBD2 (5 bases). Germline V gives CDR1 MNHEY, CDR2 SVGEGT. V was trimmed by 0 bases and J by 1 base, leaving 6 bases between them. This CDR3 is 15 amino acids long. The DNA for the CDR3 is TGTGCCAGCAGTTACTCACGGGGGAACACCGGGGAGCTGTTTTTT. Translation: CASSYSRGNTGELFF.

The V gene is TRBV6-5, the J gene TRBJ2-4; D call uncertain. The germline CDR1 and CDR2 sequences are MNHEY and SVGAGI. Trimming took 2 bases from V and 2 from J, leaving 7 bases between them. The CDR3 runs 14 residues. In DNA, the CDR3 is TGTGCCAGCAGTTACCGGAGTTCCAAAAACATTCAGTACTTC. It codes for CASSYRSSKNIQYF.